This TCR beta chain comes out of a study of T-cell reconstitution after alpha-beta-depleted transplantation in children (dated by TCRdb to 2015 to 2016). The study in broad terms: T-cell immune reconstitution after TCRalphabeta/CD19-depleted allogeneic hematopoietic cell transplantation in children was quantitatively tracked in the study by means of TCR repertoire profiling.

The study at large found these results: About two months after transplant, the apparently early recovery of alphabetaT-cell counts reportedly depended on just several hundred clones that had expanded rapidly and came from non-depleted graft cells. In some patients, high TCRbeta diversity at day 60 was attributed to recipient T cells and intrathymic progenitors that had survived conditioning. Over subsequent months, a decline in hyperexpanded clone frequencies was noted, and after one year, T-cell counts and TCRbeta diversity were mostly ascribed to newly produced T cells.

The receptor library was made with PCR. Sequenced on an Illumina HiSeq 2500. TCR libraries were prepared with molecular barcoding, using unique molecular identifiers to normalize TCRbeta repertoire quantification. TCRdb trimmed the raw reads at Q25, called clones with MiXCR and kept productive beta chains. Identical CDR3 proteins give one entry, which carries the most common genes and DNA. Counted in this sample were 500,000 to 650,000 distinct CDR3 sequences; 13% of them appeared once. About 2.2% of the sample is taken by the ten largest. The label giving this sample's treatment or condition can be read as: allogeneic hematopoietic cell transplantation with graft depleted of TCRalphabeta T cells and CD19 B cells. The transplant recipients were children given TCRalphabeta/CD19-depleted allogeneic hematopoietic cell grafts. About this clonotype: Its antigen remains undetermined. No per-base quality is available; no much larger clone lies one base away.

The sequencing here drew on PBMCs, mostly from graft donor cells, taken 360 days after TCRalphabeta/CD19-depleted stem cell transplant. This TCR was recovered from a male patient under 18 who had a stem cell transplant for acute myeloid leukemia, so the T cells may come from the graft donor.

At the DNA level, the sequence is TGTGCCAGCAGTTTAACGGACAGGTCCTCCACTGAAGCTTTCTTT. Its product reads: CASSLTDRSSTEAFF. The chain links TRBV27 with TRBJ1-1, with 7 bases aligning to TRBD1. CDR1 and CDR2, looked up from the germline V gene (reference sequence), are MNHEY and SMNVEV. Counted from cysteine to phenylalanine, this CDR3 has 15 amino acids. Only the CDR3 region is kept as DNA, spanning 45 bases read in frame from base 1. Unmatched junction bases come to 7, with V trimmed by 2 bases and J by 4 bases.